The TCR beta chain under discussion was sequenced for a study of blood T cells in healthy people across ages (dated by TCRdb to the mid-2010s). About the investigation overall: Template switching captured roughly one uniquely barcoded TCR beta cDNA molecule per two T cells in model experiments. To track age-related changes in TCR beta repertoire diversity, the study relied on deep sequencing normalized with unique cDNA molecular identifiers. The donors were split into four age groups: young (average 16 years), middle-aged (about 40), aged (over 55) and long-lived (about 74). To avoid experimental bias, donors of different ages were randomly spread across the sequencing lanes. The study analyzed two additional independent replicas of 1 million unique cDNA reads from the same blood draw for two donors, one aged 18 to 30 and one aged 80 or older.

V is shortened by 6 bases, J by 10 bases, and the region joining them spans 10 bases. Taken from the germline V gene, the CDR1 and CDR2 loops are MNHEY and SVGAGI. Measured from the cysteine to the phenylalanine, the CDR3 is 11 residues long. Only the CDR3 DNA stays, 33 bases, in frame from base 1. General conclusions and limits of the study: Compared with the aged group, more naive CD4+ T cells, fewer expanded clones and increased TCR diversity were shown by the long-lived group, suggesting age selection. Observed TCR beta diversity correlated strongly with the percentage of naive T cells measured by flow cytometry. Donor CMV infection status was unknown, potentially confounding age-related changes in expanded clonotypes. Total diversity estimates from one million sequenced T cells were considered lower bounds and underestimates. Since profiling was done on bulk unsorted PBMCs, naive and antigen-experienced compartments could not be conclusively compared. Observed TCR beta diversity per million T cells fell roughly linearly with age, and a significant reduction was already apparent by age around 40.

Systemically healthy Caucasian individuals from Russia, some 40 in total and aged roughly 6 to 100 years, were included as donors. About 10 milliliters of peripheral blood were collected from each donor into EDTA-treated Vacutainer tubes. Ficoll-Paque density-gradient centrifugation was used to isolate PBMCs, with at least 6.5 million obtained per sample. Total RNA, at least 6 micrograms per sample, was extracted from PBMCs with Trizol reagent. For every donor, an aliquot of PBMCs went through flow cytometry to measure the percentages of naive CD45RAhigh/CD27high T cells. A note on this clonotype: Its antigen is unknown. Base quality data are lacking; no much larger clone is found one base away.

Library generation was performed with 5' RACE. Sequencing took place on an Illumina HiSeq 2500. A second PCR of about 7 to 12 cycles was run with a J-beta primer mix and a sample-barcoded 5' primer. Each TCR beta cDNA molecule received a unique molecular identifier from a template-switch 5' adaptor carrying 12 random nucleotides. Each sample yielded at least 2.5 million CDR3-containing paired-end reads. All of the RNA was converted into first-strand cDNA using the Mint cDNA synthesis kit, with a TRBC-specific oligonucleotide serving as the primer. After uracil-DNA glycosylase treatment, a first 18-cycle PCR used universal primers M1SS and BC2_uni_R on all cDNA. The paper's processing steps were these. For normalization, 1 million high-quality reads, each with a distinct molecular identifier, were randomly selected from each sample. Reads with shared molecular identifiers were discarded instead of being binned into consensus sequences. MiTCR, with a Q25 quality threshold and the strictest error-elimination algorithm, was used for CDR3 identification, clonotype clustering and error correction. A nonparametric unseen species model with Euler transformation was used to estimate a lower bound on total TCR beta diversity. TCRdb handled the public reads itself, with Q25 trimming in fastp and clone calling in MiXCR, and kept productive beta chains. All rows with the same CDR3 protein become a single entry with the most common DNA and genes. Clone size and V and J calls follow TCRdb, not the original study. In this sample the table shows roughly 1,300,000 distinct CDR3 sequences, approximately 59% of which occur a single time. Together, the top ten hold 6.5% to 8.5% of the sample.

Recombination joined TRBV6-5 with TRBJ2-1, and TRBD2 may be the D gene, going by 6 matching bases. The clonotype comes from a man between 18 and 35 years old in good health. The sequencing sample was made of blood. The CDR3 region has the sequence CASSNLAEQFF. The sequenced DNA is TGTGCCAGCAGCAATCTAGCGGAGCAGTTCTTC.